Presented here are 3 T cell receptor beta chains from one specimen sequenced in a study of spatial heterogeneity in lung cancer. Time point indicated: sample taken at primary tumor resection. Without sorting, whole RNA was sequenced from tumor, nontumor lung or frozen PBMC. MiXCR, applied by TCRdb to the 5' RACE reads, yields one record per CDR3 protein. This sample yields roughly 14,000 distinct CDR3 sequences, of which roughly a tenth are seen a single time; around 29% belongs to the top ten. Here the sequenced sample was PBMCs, taken at surgery. The receptors were sampled from a male donor with early-stage non-small cell lung cancer.

At least ten counts were recorded for this clonotype. For the CDR3, the DNA is TGCAGTGCTAGCCGACTAGCGGGAGCAGAGACCCAGTACTTC. Its translation is CSASRLAGAETQYF. The chain employs TRBV20-1 and TRBJ2-5; 12 bases align to TRBD2. Germline values: CDR1 DFQATT, CDR2 SNEGSKA (reference sequence). V lost 3 bases and J lost 4; bases outside the gene matches: 3. The CDR3 consists of 14 residues.

This clonotype came up many times. The chain joins TRBV5-4 to TRBJ2-7, with 16 bases lining up with TRBD2. Unmatched junction bases numbered 11, after V lost 4 bases and J lost 4 bases. Germline CDR1 reads SGHNT; CDR2 reads YYREEE (reference sequence). The CDR3 consists of 18 residues. The CDR3 loop is CASSPRPGTSGRGYEQYF. The CDR3 bases are TGTGCCAGCAGCCCTCGTCCCGGGACTAGCGGGAGGGGGTACGAGCAGTACTTC.

The rearrangement uses TRBV18 and TRBJ2-1; TRBD2 matches at 9 bases. There are 15 residues in the CDR3. Germline-derived CDR1 and CDR2 are KGHSH and LQKENI. After removal of 3 bases from V and 7 bases from J, the junction contained 7 bases not matched to a gene. The CDR3 DNA reads TGTGCCAGCTCACCCCTAGCGGGATTGGGGAATGAGCAGTTCTTC. Its translation is CASSPLAGLGNEQFF.